This TCR beta chain derives from a study of sequential checkpoint blockade in melanoma. Across the whole study: Patients were randomized 1:1 to nivolumab-then-ipilimumab or ipilimumab-then-nivolumab first-line. Each arm's sequence ended with maintenance nivolumab.

Treatment here: randomized to nivolumab then ipilimumab (arm A) or the reverse (arm B). Sorted cells were live CD3+CD8+, lacking CD19 and CD56, from PBMCs. The assay was immunoSEQ multiplex PCR, and TCRdb's table has in-frame clones only and misses some. The sample consists of approximately 7,700 clones, about 60% of them appearing once. Sample: CD8+ T cells sorted from blood (inferred from file names), taken from a patient given nivolumab and ipilimumab in sequence. This sequence was found in a human donor with melanoma.

The CDR3 nucleotides read TGTGCCTGGGGTTTGGCAAATCAGCCCCAGCATTTT. This gives the protein CAWGLANQPQHF. The chain carries TRBV30 and TRBJ1-5; D unclear. Trimming removed 5 bases at V and 4 bases at J, with 9 bases between. The CDR3 spans 12 residues. From germline, CDR1 is GTSNPN and CDR2 SVGIG (reference sequence).